A selection of T cell receptor beta chains follows, all from one sample in a study of shared clonotypes between healthy human individuals. Repertoires were generated with immunoSEQ multiplex PCR, while TCRdb's copy carries only in-frame clones and drops some. This sample has 1,500,000 or so clones, with 98% found just once. The source material was naive CD4+ T cells sorted from blood. Receptors originate from a man aged 25-45 years in good health. Each CDR3 is given with its conserved first and last residue. The order of the fields is clone size, V gene, J gene, D gene, CDR3 protein, CDR3 DNA. The D gene is left open where the match is weak. Not all rows give a size; the values are once, few, many and, for expanded clones, a class.

NA	TRBV28	TRBJ1-1	NA	CASRLFSGAENTEAFF	TGTGCCAGCAGACTATTCTCCGGGGCAGAGAACACTGAAGCTTTCTTT
NA	TRBV9	TRBJ2-2	TRBD2	CASSVASGSAGELFF	TGTGCCAGCAGCGTAGCTAGCGGGAGTGCCGGGGAGCTGTTTTTT
NA	TRBV19	TRBJ2-3	NA	CASSIRAPTDTQYF	TGTGCCAGTAGTATCAGGGCGCCGACAGATACGCAGTATTTT
NA	TRBV7-9	TRBJ1-1	NA	CASSFFLGEAFF	TGTGCCAGCAGCTTTTTTCTAGGGGAAGCTTTCTTT
NA	TRBV27	TRBJ2-6	NA	CASSPRGLPTGANVLTF	TGTGCCAGCAGCCCGAGGGGACTTCCTACCGGGGCCAACGTCCTGACTTTC
NA	TRBV5-1	TRBJ2-1	NA	CASSLGGLYNEQFF	TGCGCCAGCAGCCTGGGTGGGCTATACAATGAGCAGTTCTTC
NA	TRBV5-4	TRBJ1-1	NA	CASSLAGGANTEAFF	TGTGCCAGCAGCTTGGCGGGGGGCGCGAACACTGAAGCTTTCTTT
NA	TRBV9	TRBJ1-5	TRBD1	CASSATGTDSNQPQHF	TGTGCCAGCAGCGCTACCGGGACAGATAGCAATCAGCCCCAGCATTTT
NA	TRBV7-9	TRBJ2-7	NA	CASSFREGFASYEQYF	TGTGCCAGCAGCTTCAGAGAGGGGTTTGCCTCCTACGAGCAGTACTTC
NA	TRBV7-2	TRBJ2-7	TRBD1	CASSLGPGGASYEQYF	TGTGCCAGCAGCTTAGGCCCAGGGGGCGCGTCCTACGAGCAGTACTTC
NA	TRBV28	TRBJ2-7	NA	CASIAGARYEQYF	TGTGCCAGCATAGCAGGGGCGAGGTACGAGCAGTACTTC
NA	TRBV30	TRBJ2-3	TRBD2	CAWSVRGGRGTDTQYF	TGTGCCTGGAGTGTACGGGGCGGGAGAGGGACAGATACGCAGTATTTT
NA	TRBV11-2	TRBJ2-2	NA	CASSSTGELFF	TGTGCCAGCAGCTCCACCGGGGAGCTGTTTTTT
NA	TRBV18	TRBJ1-2	NA	CASSRQGWGYTF	TGTGCCAGCTCCCGTCAGGGTTGGGGCTACACCTTC
once	TRBV10-1	TRBJ2-5	NA	CASSKDTGTSQYF	TGCGCCAGCAGTAAGGACACGGGGACGTCCCAGTACTTC
NA	TRBV5-1	TRBJ2-7	NA	CASSSGTEYYEQYF	TGCGCCAGCAGCTCCGGGACTGAGTACTACGAGCAGTACTTC
NA	TRBV4-3	TRBJ1-1	NA	CASSRWQNRNTEAFF	TGCGCCAGCAGCCGGTGGCAGAACCGGAACACTGAAGCTTTCTTT
NA	TRBV2	TRBJ2-1	TRBD2	CASRLAGVKKSSYNEQFF	TGTGCCAGCAGGCTAGCGGGAGTTAAGAAGAGCTCCTACAATGAGCAGTTCTTC
NA	TRBV4-3	TRBJ1-1	NA	CASSQDFGNTEAFF	TGCGCCAGCAGCCAAGATTTCGGGAACACTGAAGCTTTCTTT
NA	TRBV7-3	TRBJ2-1	NA	CASSLKVSTAFSLGSYNEQFF	TGTGCCAGCAGCTTAAAGGTCTCGACAGCTTTTTCCCTAGGTTCCTACAATGAGCAGTTCTTC
NA	TRBV28	TRBJ1-5	NA	CASSPWEESNQPQHF	TGTGCCAGCAGTCCCTGGGAGGAGAGCAATCAGCCCCAGCATTTT
NA	TRBV7-2	TRBJ2-3	NA	CASSPKEAEGFTDTQYF	TGTGCCAGCAGCCCCAAGGAAGCGGAGGGATTCACAGATACGCAGTATTTT
once	TRBV28	TRBJ2-1	NA	CASRVAGRLRDEQFF	TGTGCCAGCAGAGTGGCGGGCCGTTTGAGGGATGAGCAGTTCTTC
NA	TRBV6-1	TRBJ2-5	NA	CASSLGQETQYF	TGTGCCAGCAGTCTCGGACAAGAGACCCAGTACTTC
NA	TRBV19	TRBJ2-6	NA	CASSIHNRASGANVLTF	TGTGCCAGTAGTATCCACAACCGGGCGTCTGGGGCCAACGTCCTGACTTTC
NA	TRBV7-2	TRBJ2-2	TRBD2	CASKARIAGGSAGELFF	TGTGCCAGCAAAGCACGGATAGCGGGAGGGTCTGCCGGGGAGCTGTTTTTT
NA	TRBV6-6	TRBJ2-5	TRBD1	CASRHTGEETQYF	TGTGCCAGCAGACATACAGGGGAAGAGACCCAGTACTTC
NA	TRBV28	TRBJ2-7	TRBD2	CASSLAGGMPYEQYF	TGTGCCAGCAGTTTGGCGGGAGGGATGCCCTACGAGCAGTACTTC
NA	TRBV5-4	TRBJ2-7	TRBD1	CASSSDRDEQYF	TGTGCCAGCAGCTCCGACAGGGACGAGCAGTACTTC
NA	TRBV5-1	TRBJ2-2	TRBD2	CASSTTGTSGIPGELFF	TGCGCCAGCAGTACGACCGGGACTAGCGGGATCCCCGGGGAGCTGTTTTTT
NA	TRBV5-1	TRBJ2-5	NA	CASSLWALGQETQYF	TGCGCCAGCAGCTTGTGGGCCCTAGGCCAAGAGACCCAGTACTTC
NA	TRBV5-4	TRBJ1-3	TRBD1	CASSLAGTGLGNTIYF	TGTGCCAGCAGCTTGGCCGGGACAGGCCTCGGAAACACCATATATTTT
NA	TRBV7-3	TRBJ1-1	NA	CASSFRDDTEAFF	TGTGCCAGCAGCTTTAGGGATGATACTGAAGCTTTCTTT
NA	TRBV7-2	TRBJ2-7	TRBD2	CASSRTSGAYEQYF	TGTGCCAGCAGCCGGACTAGCGGAGCTTACGAGCAGTACTTC
NA	TRBV6-5	TRBJ1-1	TRBD1	CASSIYRGGAEAFF	TGTGCCAGCAGTATATACAGGGGCGGCGCTGAAGCTTTCTTT
NA	TRBV5-1	TRBJ2-5	NA	CASSLGGGARETQYF	TGCGCCAGCAGCCTTGGTGGGGGGGCTCGAGAGACCCAGTACTTC
NA	TRBV6-1	TRBJ2-1	NA	CASRTDRSYHNEQFF	TGTGCCAGCAGAACTGACAGATCTTACCACAATGAGCAGTTCTTC
NA	TRBV5-1	TRBJ2-7	NA	CASSLEQRISYEQYF	TGCGCCAGCAGCTTGGAACAGCGGATCTCCTACGAGCAGTACTTC
NA	TRBV10-1	TRBJ2-1	TRBD2	CASSESGGLGNNEQFF	TGCGCCAGCAGTGAGTCGGGGGGACTAGGCAACAATGAGCAGTTCTTC
NA	TRBV5-1	TRBJ2-5	NA	CASSPDRQETQYF	TGCGCCAGCAGCCCGGACAGACAAGAGACCCAGTACTTC
NA	TRBV6-5	TRBJ2-1	TRBD1	CASSYWGQGADNEQFF	TGTGCCAGCAGTTACTGGGGACAGGGGGCGGATAATGAGCAGTTCTTC
NA	TRBV15	TRBJ2-7	NA	CATSLGNSYEQYF	TGTGCCACCAGCCTGGGGAACTCCTACGAGCAGTACTTC
once	TRBV18	TRBJ1-2	TRBD1	CASSPPTGGAGGYTF	TGTGCCAGCTCACCACCCACAGGGGGCGCAGGTGGCTACACCTTC
NA	TRBV4-3	TRBJ2-3	NA	CASSQGAGRADTQYF	TGCGCCAGCAGCCAAGGGGCAGGGAGAGCAGATACGCAGTATTTT
NA	TRBV19	TRBJ1-1	TRBD1	CASSVTGTFMNTEAFF	TGTGCCAGTAGTGTGACAGGGACCTTCATGAACACTGAAGCTTTCTTT
NA	TRBV19	TRBJ2-5	NA	CASGTYQETQYF	TGTGCCAGTGGGACATACCAAGAGACCCAGTACTTC
NA	TRBV7-2	TRBJ2-3	NA	CASSLAVGSTDTQYF	TGTGCCAGCAGCTTAGCGGTCGGTAGCACAGATACGCAGTATTTT
NA	TRBV2	TRBJ1-5	NA	CASSRGRGNQPQHF	TGTGCCAGCAGTAGGGGACGCGGCAATCAGCCCCAGCATTTT
once	TRBV5-4	TRBJ2-2	NA	CASRLSNSGRGELFF	TGTGCCAGCAGACTTAGTAATTCCGGCCGCGGGGAGCTGTTTTTT
NA	TRBV20-1	TRBJ1-1	TRBD1	CSARTGAEAFF	TGCAGTGCTAGAACAGGGGCTGAAGCTTTCTTT
NA	TRBV7-8	TRBJ2-5	NA	CASSTRTAVETQYF	TGTGCCAGCAGCACTAGGACAGCGGTGGAGACCCAGTACTTC
NA	TRBV5-8	TRBJ2-2	TRBD2	CASSLGLAGVSGELFF	TGTGCCAGCAGCTTAGGCCTAGCGGGAGTCTCCGGGGAGCTGTTTTTT
NA	TRBV5-1	TRBJ2-1	TRBD2	CASTREIYNEQFF	TGCGCCAGCACGCGGGAGATATACAATGAGCAGTTCTTC
NA	TRBV9	TRBJ2-2	NA	CASSVRTGELFF	TGTGCCAGCAGCGTCCGCACCGGGGAGCTGTTTTTT
NA	TRBV6-6	TRBJ1-5	NA	CASSYPTSDQPQHF	TGTGCCAGCAGTTATCCAACTAGCGATCAGCCCCAGCATTTT
NA	TRBV7-2	TRBJ2-1	TRBD2	CASSRTIAGGGWYNEQFF	TGTGCCAGCAGCCGGACCATAGCGGGAGGGGGGTGGTACAATGAGCAGTTCTTC
NA	TRBV29-1	TRBJ2-7	TRBD1	CSVIRQGSTYEQYF	TGCAGCGTGATTCGACAGGGATCAACCTACGAGCAGTACTTC
NA	TRBV14	TRBJ1-2	TRBD1	CASSQTGGFSNYGYTF	TGTGCCAGCAGCCAAACAGGGGGCTTCAGTAACTATGGCTACACCTTC
NA	TRBV4-3	TRBJ2-7	NA	CASSQARGPPYEQYF	TGCGCCAGCAGCCAGGCCAGGGGACCCCCTTACGAGCAGTACTTC